In its sample, the clone carrying this T cell receptor (beta chain) was seen many times. The sample belongs to a study of regulatory T cells in long-lasting Graves disease. The V and J ends lost 6 bases and 0 bases respectively, with 12 bases between them. CDR1 is MDHEN and CDR2 is SYDVKM in the germline V gene. The CDR3 contains 15 residues. Sample time point: newly diagnosed GD, antithyroid drugs for less than 3 months. RNA extracted from PBMCs served as the sequencing template. The TCR beta library used iRepertoire HTBI primers with Arm-PCR amplification of CDR3. Using its own MiXCR run on the multiplex PCR reads, TCRdb lists one record per CDR3 protein. The table lists around 420,000 distinct CDR3 sequences, approximately 16% of them singletons. These data are also associated with another study on T cells in Graves' hyperthyroidism and ophthalmopathy. From that study: Newly diagnosed hyperthyroidism, duration under 2 months, in patients aged 18 to 65. Thyroid ultrasound and orbital computed tomography, with clinical symptoms and serum thyroxine and TRAb, informed diagnoses.

The chain carries TRBV28 and TRBJ2-1; maybe TRBD2 (6 bases). Sequenced material: peripheral blood mononuclear cells (PBMCs), taken at new diagnosis, from a patient treated with antithyroid drugs. The source is a middle-aged woman with Graves disease. CDR3 region: CASSRGTSSYNEQFF. CDR3 bases: TGTGCCAGCAGCCGCGGGACGAGCTCCTACAATGAGCAGTTCTTC.